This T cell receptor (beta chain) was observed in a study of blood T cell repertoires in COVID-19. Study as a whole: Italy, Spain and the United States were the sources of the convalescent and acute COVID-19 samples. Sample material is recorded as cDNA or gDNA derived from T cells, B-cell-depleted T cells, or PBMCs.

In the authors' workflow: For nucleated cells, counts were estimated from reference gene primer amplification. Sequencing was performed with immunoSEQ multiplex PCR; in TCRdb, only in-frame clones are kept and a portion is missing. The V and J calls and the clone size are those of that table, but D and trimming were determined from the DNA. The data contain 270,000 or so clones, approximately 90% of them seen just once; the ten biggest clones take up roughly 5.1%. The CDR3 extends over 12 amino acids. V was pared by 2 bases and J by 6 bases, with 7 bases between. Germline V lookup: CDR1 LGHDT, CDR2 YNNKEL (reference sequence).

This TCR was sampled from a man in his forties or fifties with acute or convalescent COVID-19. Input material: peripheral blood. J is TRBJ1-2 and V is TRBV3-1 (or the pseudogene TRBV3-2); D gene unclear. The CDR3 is CASSQRGDGYTF. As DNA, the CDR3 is TGTGCCAGCAGCCAACGCGGCGATGGCTACACCTTC.